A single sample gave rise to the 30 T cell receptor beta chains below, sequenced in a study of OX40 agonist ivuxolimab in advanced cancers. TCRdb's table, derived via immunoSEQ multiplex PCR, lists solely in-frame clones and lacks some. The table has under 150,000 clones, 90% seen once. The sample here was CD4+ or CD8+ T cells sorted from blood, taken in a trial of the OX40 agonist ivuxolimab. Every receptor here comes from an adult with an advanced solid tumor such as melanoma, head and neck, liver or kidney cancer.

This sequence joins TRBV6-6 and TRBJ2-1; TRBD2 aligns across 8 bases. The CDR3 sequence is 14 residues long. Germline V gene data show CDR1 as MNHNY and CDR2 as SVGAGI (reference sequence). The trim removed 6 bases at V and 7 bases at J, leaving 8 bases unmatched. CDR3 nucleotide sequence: TGTGCCAGCAGCCAAGCGGGAGACGGTAATGAGCAGTTCTTC. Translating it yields CASSQAGDGNEQFF.

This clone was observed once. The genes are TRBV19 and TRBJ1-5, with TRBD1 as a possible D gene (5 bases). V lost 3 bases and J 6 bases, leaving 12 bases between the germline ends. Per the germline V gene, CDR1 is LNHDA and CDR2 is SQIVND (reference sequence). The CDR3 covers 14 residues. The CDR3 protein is CASSMGGRAQPQHF. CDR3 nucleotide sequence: TGTGCCAGTAGTATGGGGGGAAGGGCTCAGCCCCAGCATTTT.

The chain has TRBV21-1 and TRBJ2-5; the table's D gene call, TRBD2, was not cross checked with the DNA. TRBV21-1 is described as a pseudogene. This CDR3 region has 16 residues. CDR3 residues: CASSTRQRAERETQYF. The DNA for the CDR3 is TGTGCCAGCAGCACCCGGCAACGAGCGGAGAGGGAGACCCAGTACTTC.

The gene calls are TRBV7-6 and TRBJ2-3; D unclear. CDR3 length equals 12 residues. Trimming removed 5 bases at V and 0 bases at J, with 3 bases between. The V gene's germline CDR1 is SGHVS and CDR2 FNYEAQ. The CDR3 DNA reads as TGTGCCAGCAGCCCCAGCACAGATACGCAGTATTTT. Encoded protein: CASSPSTDTQYF.

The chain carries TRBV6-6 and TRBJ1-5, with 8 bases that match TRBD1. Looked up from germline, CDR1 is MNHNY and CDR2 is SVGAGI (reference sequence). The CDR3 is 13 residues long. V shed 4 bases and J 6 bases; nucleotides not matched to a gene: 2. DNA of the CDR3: TGTGCCAGCAGTTCAGGGGGCGGTCAGCCCCAGCATTTT. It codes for CASSSGGGQPQHF.

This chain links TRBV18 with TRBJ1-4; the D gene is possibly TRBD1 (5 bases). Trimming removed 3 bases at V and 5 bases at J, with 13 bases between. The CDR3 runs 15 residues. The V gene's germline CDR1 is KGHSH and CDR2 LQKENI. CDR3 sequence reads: CASSPGTAVNEKLFF. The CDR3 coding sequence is TGTGCCAGCTCACCCGGGACGGCCGTGAATGAAAAACTGTTTTTT.

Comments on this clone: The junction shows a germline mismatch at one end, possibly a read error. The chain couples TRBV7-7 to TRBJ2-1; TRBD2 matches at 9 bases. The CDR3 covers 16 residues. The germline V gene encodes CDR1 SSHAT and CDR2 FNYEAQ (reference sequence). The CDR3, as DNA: TGTGCTAGCAGCGACTATAGCGGGAGTTCCTACAATGAGCAGTTCTTC. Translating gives CASSDYSGSSYNEQFF.

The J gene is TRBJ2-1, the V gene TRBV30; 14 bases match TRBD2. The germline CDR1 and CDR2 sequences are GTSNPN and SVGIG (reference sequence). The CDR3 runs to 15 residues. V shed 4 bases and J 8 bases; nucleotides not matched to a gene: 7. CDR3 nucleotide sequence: TGTGCCTGGAAGGGGACTAGCGGGAGTGGCTATGAGCAGTTCTTC. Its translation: CAWKGTSGSGYEQFF.

CDR3 bases: TGCGCCAGCAGCCAGGTAGCCGCGGGGTCATCCAATGAGCAGTTCTTC. This translates into CASSQVAAGSSNEQFF. The chain joins TRBV4-1 to TRBJ2-1, with D possibly matching TRBD2 (6 bases). Per germline, CDR1 MGHRA and CDR2 YSYEKL. This CDR3 spans 16 amino acids. V was cut by 3 bases and J by 6 bases, with 18 bases left in between.

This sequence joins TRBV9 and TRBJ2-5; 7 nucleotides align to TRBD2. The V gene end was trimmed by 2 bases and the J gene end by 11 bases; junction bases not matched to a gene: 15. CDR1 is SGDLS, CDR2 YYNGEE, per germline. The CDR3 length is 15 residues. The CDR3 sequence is CASSVDVGGPEEQYF. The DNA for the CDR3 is TGTGCCAGCAGCGTTGACGTGGGAGGGCCGGAGGAGCAGTACTTC.

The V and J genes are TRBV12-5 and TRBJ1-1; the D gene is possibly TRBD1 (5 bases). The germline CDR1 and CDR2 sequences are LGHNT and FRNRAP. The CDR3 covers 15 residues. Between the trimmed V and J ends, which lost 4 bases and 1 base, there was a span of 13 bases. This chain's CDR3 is CASGSPGPTNTEAFF. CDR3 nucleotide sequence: TGTGCTAGTGGTTCCCCGGGGCCGACGAACACTGAAGCTTTCTTT.

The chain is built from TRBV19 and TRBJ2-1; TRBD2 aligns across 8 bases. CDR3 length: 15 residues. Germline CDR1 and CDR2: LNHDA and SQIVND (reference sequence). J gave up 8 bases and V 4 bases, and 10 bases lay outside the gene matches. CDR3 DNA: TGTGCCAGTAGTAGAGTAGCGGGACCGGTCGATGAGCAGTTCTTC. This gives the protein CASSRVAGPVDEQFF.

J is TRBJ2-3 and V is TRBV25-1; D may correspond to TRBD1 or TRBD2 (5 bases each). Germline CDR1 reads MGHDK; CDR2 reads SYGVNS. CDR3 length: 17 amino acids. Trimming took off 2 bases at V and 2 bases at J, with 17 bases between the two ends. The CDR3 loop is CASSEIGRGPATDTQYF. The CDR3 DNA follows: TGTGCCAGCAGTGAAATCGGAAGGGGACCCGCCACAGATACGCAGTATTTT.

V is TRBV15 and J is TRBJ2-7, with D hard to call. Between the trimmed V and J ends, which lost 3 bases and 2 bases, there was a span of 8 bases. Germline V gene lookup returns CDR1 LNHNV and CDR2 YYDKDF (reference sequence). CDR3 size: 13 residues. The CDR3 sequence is CATSSDAPYEQYF. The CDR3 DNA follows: TGTGCCACCAGCAGTGATGCTCCCTACGAGCAGTACTTC.

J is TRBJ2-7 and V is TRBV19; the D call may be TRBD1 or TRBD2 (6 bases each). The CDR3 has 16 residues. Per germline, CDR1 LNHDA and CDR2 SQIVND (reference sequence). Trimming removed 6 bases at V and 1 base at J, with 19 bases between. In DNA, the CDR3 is TGTGCCAGTAGCCCGGGGGCGGGCGGTGTATCCTACGAGCAGTACTTC. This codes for CASSPGAGGVSYEQYF.

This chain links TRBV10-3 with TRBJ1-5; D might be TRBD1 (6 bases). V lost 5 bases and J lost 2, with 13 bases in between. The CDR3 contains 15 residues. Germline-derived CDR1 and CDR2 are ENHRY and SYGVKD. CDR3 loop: CAISLTGIGNQPQHF. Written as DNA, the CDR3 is TGTGCCATCAGTTTAACAGGGATTGGCAATCAGCCCCAGCATTTT.

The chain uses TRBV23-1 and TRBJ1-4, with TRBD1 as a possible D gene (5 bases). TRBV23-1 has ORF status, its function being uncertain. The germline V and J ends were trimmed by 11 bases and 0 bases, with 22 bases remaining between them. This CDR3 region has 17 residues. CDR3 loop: CAEKTEPRWTTNEKLFF. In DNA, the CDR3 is TGCGCCGAAAAGACAGAGCCCCGTTGGACAACTAATGAAAAACTGTTTTTT.

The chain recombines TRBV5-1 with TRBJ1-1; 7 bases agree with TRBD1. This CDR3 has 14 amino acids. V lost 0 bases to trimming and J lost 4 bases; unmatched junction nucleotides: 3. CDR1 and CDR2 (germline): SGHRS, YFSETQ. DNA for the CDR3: TGCGCCAGCAGCTTGGGGACAGGACTCACTGAAGCTTTCTTT. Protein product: CASSLGTGLTEAFF.

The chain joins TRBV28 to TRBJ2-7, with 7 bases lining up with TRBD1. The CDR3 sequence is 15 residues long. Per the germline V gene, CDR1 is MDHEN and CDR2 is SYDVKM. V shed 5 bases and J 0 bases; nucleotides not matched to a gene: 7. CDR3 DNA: TGTGCCAGCAGTCCCCTGGACAGGAGCTCCTACGAGCAGTACTTC. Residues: CASSPLDRSSYEQYF.

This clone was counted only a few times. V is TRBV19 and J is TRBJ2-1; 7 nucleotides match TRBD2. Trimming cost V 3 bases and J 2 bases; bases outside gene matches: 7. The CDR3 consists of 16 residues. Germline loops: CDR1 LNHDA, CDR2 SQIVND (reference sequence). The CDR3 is CASSMVSLAAYNEQFF. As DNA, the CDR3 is TGTGCCAGTAGTATGGTGAGTCTAGCGGCCTACAATGAGCAGTTCTTC.

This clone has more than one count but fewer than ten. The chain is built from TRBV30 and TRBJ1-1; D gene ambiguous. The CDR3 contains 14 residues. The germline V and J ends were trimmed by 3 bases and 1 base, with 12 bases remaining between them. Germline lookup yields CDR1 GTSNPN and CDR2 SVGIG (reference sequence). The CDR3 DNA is TGTGCCTGGAGGGCCCCCGGTTCGAACACTGAAGCTTTCTTT. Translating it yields CAWRAPGSNTEAFF. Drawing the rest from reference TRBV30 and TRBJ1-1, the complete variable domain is SQTIHQWPATLVQPVGSPLSLECTVEGTSNPNLYWYRQAAGRGLQLLFYSVGIGQISSEVPQNLSASRPQDRQFILSSKKLLLSDSGFYLCAWRAPGSNTEAFFGQGTRLTVV.

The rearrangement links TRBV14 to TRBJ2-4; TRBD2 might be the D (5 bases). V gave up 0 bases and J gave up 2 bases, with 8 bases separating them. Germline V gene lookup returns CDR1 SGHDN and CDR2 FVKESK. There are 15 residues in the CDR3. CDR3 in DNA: TGTGCCAGCAGCCAAGATTCCGGGACCAAAAACATTCAGTACTTC. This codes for CASSQDSGTKNIQYF.

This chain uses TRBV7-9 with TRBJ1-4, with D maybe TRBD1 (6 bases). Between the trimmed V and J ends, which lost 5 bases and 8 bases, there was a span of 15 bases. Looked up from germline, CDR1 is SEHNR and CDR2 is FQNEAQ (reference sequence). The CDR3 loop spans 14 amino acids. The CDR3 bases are TGTGCCAGCAGCCCGGGACAAGCGGGCGAAAAACTGTTTTTT. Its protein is CASSPGQAGEKLFF.

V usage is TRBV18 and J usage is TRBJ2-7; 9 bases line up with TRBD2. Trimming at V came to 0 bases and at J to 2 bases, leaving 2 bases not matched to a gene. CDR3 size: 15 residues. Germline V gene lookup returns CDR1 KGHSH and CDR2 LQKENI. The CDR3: CASSPPGLAAYEQYF. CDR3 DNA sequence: TGTGCCAGCTCACCACCGGGACTAGCCGCCTACGAGCAGTACTTC.

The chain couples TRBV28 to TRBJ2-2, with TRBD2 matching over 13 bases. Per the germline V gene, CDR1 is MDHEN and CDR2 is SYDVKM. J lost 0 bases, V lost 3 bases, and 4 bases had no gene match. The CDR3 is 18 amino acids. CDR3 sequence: CASSFQGLAGSNTGELFF. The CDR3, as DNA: TGTGCCAGCAGTTTCCAGGGACTAGCGGGGTCGAACACCGGGGAGCTGTTTTTT.

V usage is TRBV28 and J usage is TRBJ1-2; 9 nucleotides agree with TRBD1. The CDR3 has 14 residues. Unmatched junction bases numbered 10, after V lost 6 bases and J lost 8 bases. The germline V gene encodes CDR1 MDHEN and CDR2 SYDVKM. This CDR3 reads CASRIGTGWWGYTF. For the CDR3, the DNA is TGTGCCAGCAGGATCGGGACAGGGTGGTGGGGCTACACCTTC.

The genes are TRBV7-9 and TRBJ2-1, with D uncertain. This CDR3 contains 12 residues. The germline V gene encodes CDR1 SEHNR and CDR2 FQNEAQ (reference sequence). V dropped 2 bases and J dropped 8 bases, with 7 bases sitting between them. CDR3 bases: TGTGCCAGCAGCTTAATCAGCGATGAGCAGTTCTTC. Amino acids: CASSLISDEQFF.

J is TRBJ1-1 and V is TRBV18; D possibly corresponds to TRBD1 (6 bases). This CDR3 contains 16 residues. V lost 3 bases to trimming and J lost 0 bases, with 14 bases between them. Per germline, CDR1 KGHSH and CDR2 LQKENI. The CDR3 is CASSPQTGSMNTEAFF. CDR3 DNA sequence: TGTGCCAGCTCACCTCAGACAGGAAGCATGAACACTGAAGCTTTCTTT.

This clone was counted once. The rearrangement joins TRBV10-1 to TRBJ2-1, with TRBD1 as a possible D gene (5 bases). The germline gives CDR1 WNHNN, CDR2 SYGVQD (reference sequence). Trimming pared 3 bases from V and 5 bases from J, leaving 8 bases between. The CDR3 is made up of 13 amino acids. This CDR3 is CASSDSTDNEQFF. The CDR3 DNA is TGCGCCAGCAGTGATTCGACAGACAATGAGCAGTTCTTC.

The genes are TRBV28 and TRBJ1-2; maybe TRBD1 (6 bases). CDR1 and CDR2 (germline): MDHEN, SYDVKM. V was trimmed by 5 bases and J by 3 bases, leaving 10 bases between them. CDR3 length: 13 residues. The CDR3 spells CASSPGTHYGYTF. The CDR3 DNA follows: TGTGCCAGCAGTCCCGGGACACACTATGGCTACACCTTC.